The 17 T cell receptor beta chains in this list originate from one sample, sequenced in a study of siplizumab effects on memory and regulatory T cells. Clones were read by immunoSEQ multiplex PCR, and TCRdb kept only the in-frame ones, dropping some. In the table there are around 100,000 clones, approximately 95% of which are singletons. The sample consisted of non-Treg CD4+ T cells sorted from blood. The receptors come from a human donor in good health.

V usage is TRBV10-3 and J usage is TRBJ1-5, with a weak D call TRBD1 (5 bases). CDR1 and CDR2 (germline): ENHRY, SYGVKD. V lost 2 bases to trimming and J lost 5 bases, with 16 bases between them. The CDR3 covers 16 residues. CDR3 nucleotide sequence: TGTGCCATCAGTGAGACGTTAGGCAGGGAGGATCAGCCCCAGCATTTT. This gives the protein CAISETLGREDQPQHF.

The genes are TRBV7-3 and TRBJ1-2; D not resolved. Germline V gives CDR1 SGHTA, CDR2 FQGTGA. V lost 5 bases, J lost 8 bases, and 18 bases lay in between. The CDR3 is made up of 14 amino acids. This CDR3 is CASSPWYTGSGYTF. In DNA form, the CDR3 reads TGTGCCAGCAGCCCCTGGTATACGGGAAGCGGCTACACCTTC.

This chain connects TRBV4-3 to TRBJ2-5; D is ambiguous. V lost 1 base and J 4 bases, leaving 7 bases between the germline ends. The V gene's germline CDR1 is LGHNA and CDR2 YSLEER. This CDR3 region has 13 residues. Here the CDR3 reads CASSQGWGETQYF. The CDR3 DNA follows: TGCGCCAGCAGCCAAGGTTGGGGAGAGACCCAGTACTTC.

This chain connects TRBV5-1 to TRBJ1-2, with unresolved D. From germline, CDR1 is SGHRS and CDR2 YFSETQ. CDR3 length: 14 amino acids. V lost 4 bases and J 8 bases, leaving 18 bases between the germline ends. The CDR3 nucleotides are TGCGCCAGCAGCCCGGAGGACCACCTGCAGGGCTACACCTTC. As protein: CASSPEDHLQGYTF.

V usage is TRBV4-1 and J usage is TRBJ2-1; perhaps TRBD2 as D (6 bases). Germline V gene lookup returns CDR1 MGHRA and CDR2 YSYEKL. Trimming left V 4 bases short and J 2 bases short, with 15 bases between. The CDR3 is 16 amino acids. CDR3 sequence (DNA): TGCGCCAGCAGCCCGGGTCGGGGGAGAACCTACAATGAGCAGTTCTTC. Its translation is CASSPGRGRTYNEQFF.

V usage is TRBV7-9 and J usage is TRBJ2-2; TRBD1 might be the D (5 bases). The germline V and J ends were trimmed by 5 bases and 6 bases, with 13 bases remaining between them. Germline values: CDR1 SEHNR, CDR2 FQNEAQ (reference sequence). The CDR3 sequence is 14 residues long. This CDR3 reads CASSKSRGAGELFF. In DNA, the CDR3 is TGTGCCAGCAGCAAATCTAGGGGTGCCGGGGAGCTGTTTTTT.

The chain uses TRBV19 and TRBJ1-4; D unclear. Trimming removed 4 bases at V and 10 bases at J, with 13 bases between. Germline V lookup: CDR1 LNHDA, CDR2 SQIVND (reference sequence). The CDR3 extends over 13 amino acids. Here the CDR3 DNA reads TGTGCCAGTAGTACCCTCCGCGGAGGAAAACTGTTTTTT. Protein product: CASSTLRGGKLFF.

The chain carries TRBV11-3 and TRBJ2-2; tentative D call: TRBD2 (6 bases). There are 16 residues in the CDR3. V dropped 1 base and J dropped 3 bases, with 12 bases sitting between them. Germline V CDR1 and CDR2: SGHNT, YENEEA. The CDR3 sequence: CASSLVLARDTGELFF. CDR3 nucleotide sequence: TGTGCCAGCAGCTTAGTCCTAGCGAGAGACACCGGGGAGCTGTTTTTT.

The chain recombines TRBV5-1 with TRBJ2-3; D ambiguous. Germline V CDR1 and CDR2: SGHRS, YFSETQ. The CDR3 sequence is 14 residues long. The germline V and J ends were trimmed by 2 bases and 0 bases, with 7 bases remaining between them. CDR3 sequence reads: CASSLDFSTDTQYF. The CDR3 nucleotides read TGCGCCAGCAGCTTAGACTTTAGCACAGATACGCAGTATTTT.

This clone appeared once. This chain links TRBV5-1 with TRBJ1-1, with a weak D call TRBD1 (6 bases). In germline, CDR1 is SGHRS, CDR2 YFSETQ. V was shortened by 1 base and J by 5 bases, with 15 bases between the two germline ends. CDR3 length: 15 residues. The CDR3 is CASSLFYRAETEAFF. For the CDR3, the DNA is TGCGCCAGCAGCTTGTTTTACAGGGCCGAGACTGAAGCTTTCTTT.

V gene TRBV27 combines with J gene TRBJ1-2; D is possibly TRBD1 (6 bases). Trimming took off 5 bases at V and 6 bases at J, with 16 bases between the two ends. The CDR3 contains 14 residues. Germline V CDR1 and CDR2: MNHEY, SMNVEV (reference sequence). The CDR3 spells CASSPRTVVHGYTF. The CDR3 DNA sequence: TGTGCCAGCAGTCCGAGGACAGTTGTCCATGGCTACACCTTC.

The rearrangement joins TRBV30 to TRBJ1-1; D gene uncertain. The germline gives CDR1 GTSNPN, CDR2 SVGIG (reference sequence). The length of the CDR3 is 14 residues. V gave up 5 bases and J gave up 1 base, with 14 bases separating them. CDR3 loop: CAWHSGRTNTEAFF. The CDR3 DNA sequence: TGTGCCTGGCATTCCGGTCGGACGAACACTGAAGCTTTCTTT.

In DNA form, the CDR3 reads TGTGCCACCAGCAGAGAGGGGGCTGAATATGGCTACACCTTC. Its protein product is CATSREGAEYGYTF. V and J are TRBV15 and TRBJ1-2, with TRBD1 as a possible D gene (6 bases). This CDR3 spans 14 amino acids. CDR1 is LNHNV, CDR2 YYDKDF, per germline (reference sequence). Between the trimmed V and J ends, which lost 0 bases and 5 bases, there was a span of 10 bases.

V and J are TRBV5-1 and TRBJ1-5; 7 bases align to TRBD1. This CDR3 is 18 amino acids long. V dropped 0 bases and J dropped 4; count of bases not matched to a gene: 13. Germline lookup yields CDR1 SGHRS and CDR2 YFSETQ. CDR3 in amino acids: CASSLAPLGTVINQPQHF. CDR3 DNA: TGCGCCAGCAGCTTGGCCCCACTGGGGACAGTCATTAATCAGCCCCAGCATTTT.

This rearrangement joins TRBV9 to TRBJ1-2; 10 bases match TRBD1. CDR3 length: 17 residues. Germline CDR1 SGDLS, CDR2 YYNGEE. The junction had 13 bases not matched to a gene; V was cut back by 6 bases and J by 2 bases. The CDR3: CASTNERGGQGNYGYTF. The CDR3 DNA sequence: TGTGCCAGCACCAACGAAAGGGGGGGACAGGGGAACTATGGCTACACCTTC.

CDR3 nucleotide sequence: TGTGCCAGTAGCCTAGGGACTAGTGGTGAGCAGTACTTC. Encoded protein: CASSLGTSGEQYF. V gene TRBV19 combines with J gene TRBJ2-7; 8 positions agree with TRBD2. The CDR3 spans 13 residues. The J segment lost 7 bases and the V segment lost 6 bases, leaving 8 bases of the junction unmatched. CDR1 is LNHDA, CDR2 SQIVND, per germline (reference sequence).

V usage is TRBV6-5 and J usage is TRBJ2-2; no definite D call. Germline assignment: CDR1 MNHEY and CDR2 SVGAGI. The CDR3 is 14 residues long. V gave up 0 bases and J gave up 4 bases, with 6 bases separating them. The CDR3 nucleotides are TGTGCCAGCAGTTACTCGCCGGGCACCGGGGAGCTGTTTTTT. Its protein product is CASSYSPGTGELFF.